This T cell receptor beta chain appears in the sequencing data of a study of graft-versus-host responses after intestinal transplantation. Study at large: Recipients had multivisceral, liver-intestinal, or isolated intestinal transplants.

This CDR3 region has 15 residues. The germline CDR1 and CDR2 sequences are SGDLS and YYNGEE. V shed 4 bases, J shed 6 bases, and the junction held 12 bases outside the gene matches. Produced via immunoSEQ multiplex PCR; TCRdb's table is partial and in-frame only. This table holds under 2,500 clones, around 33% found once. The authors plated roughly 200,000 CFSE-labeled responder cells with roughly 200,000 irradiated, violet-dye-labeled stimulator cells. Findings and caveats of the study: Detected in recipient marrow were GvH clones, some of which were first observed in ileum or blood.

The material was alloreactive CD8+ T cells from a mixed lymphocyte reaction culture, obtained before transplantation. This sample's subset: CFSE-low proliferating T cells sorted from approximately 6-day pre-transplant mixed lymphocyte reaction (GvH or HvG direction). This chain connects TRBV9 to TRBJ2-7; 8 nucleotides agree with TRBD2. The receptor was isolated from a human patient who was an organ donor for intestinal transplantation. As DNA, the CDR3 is TGTGCCAGCAGCCCCGAACCGGGGGGGCCATCCGAGCAGTACTTC. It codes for CASSPEPGGPSEQYF.